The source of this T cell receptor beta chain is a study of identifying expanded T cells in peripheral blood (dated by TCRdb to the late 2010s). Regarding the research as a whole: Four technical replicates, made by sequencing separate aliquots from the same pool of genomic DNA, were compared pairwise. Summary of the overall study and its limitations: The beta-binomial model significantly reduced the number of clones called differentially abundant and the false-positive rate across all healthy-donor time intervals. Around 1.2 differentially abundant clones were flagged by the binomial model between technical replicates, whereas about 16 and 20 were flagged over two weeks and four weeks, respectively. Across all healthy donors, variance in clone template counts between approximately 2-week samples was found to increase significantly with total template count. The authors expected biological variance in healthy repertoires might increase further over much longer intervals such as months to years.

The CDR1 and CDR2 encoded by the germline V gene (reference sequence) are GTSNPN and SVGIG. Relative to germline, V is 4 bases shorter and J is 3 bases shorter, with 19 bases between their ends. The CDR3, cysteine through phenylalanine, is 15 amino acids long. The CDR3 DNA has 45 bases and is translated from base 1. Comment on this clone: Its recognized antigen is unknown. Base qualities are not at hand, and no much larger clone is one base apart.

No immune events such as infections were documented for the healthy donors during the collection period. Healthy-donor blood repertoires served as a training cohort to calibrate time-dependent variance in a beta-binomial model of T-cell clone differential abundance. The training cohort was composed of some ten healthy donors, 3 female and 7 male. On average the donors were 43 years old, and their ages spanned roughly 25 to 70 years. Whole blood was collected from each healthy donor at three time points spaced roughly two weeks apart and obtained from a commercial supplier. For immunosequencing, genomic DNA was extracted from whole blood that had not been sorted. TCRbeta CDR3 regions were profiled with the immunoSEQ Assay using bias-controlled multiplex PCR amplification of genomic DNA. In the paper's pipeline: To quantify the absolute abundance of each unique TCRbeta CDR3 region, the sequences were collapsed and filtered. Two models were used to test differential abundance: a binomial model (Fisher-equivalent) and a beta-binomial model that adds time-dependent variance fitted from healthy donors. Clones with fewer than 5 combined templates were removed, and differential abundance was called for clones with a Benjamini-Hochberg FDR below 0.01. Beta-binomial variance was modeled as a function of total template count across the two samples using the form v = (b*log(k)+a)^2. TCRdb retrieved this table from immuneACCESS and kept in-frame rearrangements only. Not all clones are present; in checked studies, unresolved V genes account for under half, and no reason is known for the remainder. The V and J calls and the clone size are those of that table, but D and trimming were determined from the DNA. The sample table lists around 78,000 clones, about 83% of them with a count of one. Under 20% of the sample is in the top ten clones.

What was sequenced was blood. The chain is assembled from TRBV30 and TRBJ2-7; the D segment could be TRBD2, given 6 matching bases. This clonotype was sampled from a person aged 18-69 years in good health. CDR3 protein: CAWTPDRLGGYEQYF. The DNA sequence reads TGTGCCTGGACCCCGGACCGCTTGGGGGGCTACGAGCAGTACTTC.